This T cell receptor beta chain was sequenced during a study of monozygotic twins with inflammatory bowel disease. Points from the study as a whole: Twins with IBD had fewer clonotypes in common with others than healthy twins, particularly during disease activity.

Every TCR library consumed about 3,500 ng of total RNA. TCRdb re-called the 5' RACE reads and catalogs CDR3 proteins one per entry, DNA excluded. The ten most abundant clones cover 1% to 1.5% of a sample with about 150,000 distinct CDR3 sequences. Germline CDR1 SGHNT, CDR2 YYREEE (reference sequence). The CDR3 consists of 14 residues. As regards this clonotype: Its cognate antigen is unknown.

The chain is built from TRBV5-4 and TRBJ1-4. Material for sequencing was blood. This TCR was sampled from a human donor with ulcerative colitis or Crohn's disease, or a healthy co-twin of an affected twin (not recorded which). CDR3: CASKITGTNEKLFF.